What follows is one TCR beta chain and its context. Its matching antigen is unknown. The sample belongs to a study of cytomegalovirus exposure and HLA in healthy donors. Amplification used 60 Vbeta primers and 13 Jbeta primers. Generated by immunoSEQ multiplex PCR, the TCRdb table keeps only in-frame clones and is missing some. The profile shows around 190,000 clones, about 77% of them singletons. Germline V lookup: CDR1 MNHEY, CDR2 SMNVEV (reference sequence). The length of the CDR3 is 14 residues. With 0 bases removed from V and 10 bases from J, the gap between germline ends came to 15 bases. Study observations and caveats: Most CMV-associated TCR beta chains appeared HLA-restricted in a later analysis. An Asian-associated ancestry cluster reportedly showed fewer N-insertions than the approximately 690-donor mean in a later analysis. Sequencing likely caused a cluster of highly shared sequence variants.

This receptor was obtained from a woman aged 25 to 39 in good health and CMV-seronegative. The chain couples TRBV27 to TRBJ2-5; possible D gene TRBD1, 6 bases. Material for sequencing was PBMCs. CDR3 nucleotide sequence: TGTGCCAGCAGTTTATCGGGGGCGGGCGCGGACCAGTACTTC. This translates into CASSLSGAGADQYF.